The rows below give T cell receptor beta chains drawn from one sample of a study of cytomegalovirus exposure and HLA in healthy donors. The table came from immunoSEQ multiplex PCR; TCRdb's copy has only in-frame clones and leaves some out. Of roughly 170,000 clones detected, around 80% appear once; the ten largest clones hold around 1.5%. The specimen sequenced was PBMCs. These receptors all come from a woman aged 25-40 years in good health and CMV-seropositive. CDR3s include the opening cysteine and the closing phenylalanine or tryptophan. A D gene is named only where the DNA matches it firmly. Expanded clones get a size class; other rows say once, few or many, or leave the size out.

TRBV10-2	TRBJ2-5	once	-	TGCGCCAGCAGTGAGTTGGCTAGCCCGATAAACCAAGAGACCCAGTACTTC	CASSELASPINQETQYF
TRBV12-5	TRBJ2-7	-	TRBD1	TGTGCTAGTGGTTTGGTTCTAGGACAGGGACCCTACGAGCAGTACTTC	CASGLVLGQGPYEQYF
TRBV30	TRBJ1-5	-	-	TGTGCCTGGAGTCCCTCCCCCAATCAGCCCCAGCATTTT	CAWSPSPNQPQHF
TRBV7-2	TRBJ1-5	-	TRBD1	TGTGCCAGCAGCGAGACAGGGGGCAGGCAGCCCCAGCATTTT	CASSETGGRQPQHF
TRBV9	TRBJ1-3	-	-	TGTGCCAGCAGCCACGAAAACGAAGGGACAACCATATATTTT	CASSHENEGTTIYF
TRBV7-2	TRBJ2-7	-	-	TGTGCCAGCAGCTTATTACATGGCAACGAGCAGTACTTC	CASSLLHGNEQYF
TRBV28	TRBJ2-7	-	-	TGTGCCAGCAGCGAAAAGGGGTCTGGGCAGTACTTC	CASSEKGSGQYF
TRBV30	TRBJ1-5	-	-	TGTGCCTGGAGCAACAGGTATCAGCCCCAGCATTTT	CAWSNRYQPQHF
TRBV6-5	TRBJ2-7	-	TRBD1	TGTGCCAGCAGTTACTCGGCAGGGGGAGCCTACGAGCAGTACTTC	CASSYSAGGAYEQYF
TRBV27	TRBJ2-7	-	-	TGTGCCAGCAGGCCTGGGAGCCTAGCGTCTCTATTCTACGAGCAGTACTTC	CASRPGSLASLFYEQYF
TRBV11-3	TRBJ2-1	-	TRBD2	TGTGCCAGCAGCCCCGGGACTAGCGGTGGTTACAATGAGCAGTTCTTC	CASSPGTSGGYNEQFF
TRBV7-7	TRBJ2-1	-	-	TGTGCCAGCAGCTTAGTACCTCAGGGCCCGGGTACCTACAATGAGCAGTTCTTC	CASSLVPQGPGTYNEQFF
TRBV6-5	TRBJ2-7	-	-	TGTGCCTGCCTACCGTACTACGAGCAGTACTTC	CACLPYYEQYF
TRBV25-1	TRBJ2-2	few	TRBD1	TGTGCCAGCGGACAGACAGGGGCCACCGGGGAGCTGTTTTTT	CASGQTGATGELFF
TRBV7-9	TRBJ1-2	once	TRBD1	TGTGCCAGCAGCTTACAGGGAGGAACAGGGGGTTCCGAGGGCTACACCTTC	CASSLQGGTGGSEGYTF
TRBV5-1	TRBJ2-7	-	TRBD2	TGCGCCAGCAGCTTGTTAGGGACTAGCGGTCGATGGTCCTACGAGCAGTACTTC	CASSLLGTSGRWSYEQYF
TRBV2	TRBJ2-1	-	-	TGTGCCAGCAGTCGACAAGAAAATGAGCAGTTCTTC	CASSRQENEQFF
TRBV10-3	TRBJ2-7	-	-	TGTGCCATCAGCCGGGACACCATCTACGAGCAGTACTTC	CAISRDTIYEQYF
TRBV11-3	TRBJ2-1	-	TRBD2	TGTGCCAGCAGCCAAGGGACTAGCGTTCCTGAGCAGTTCTTC	CASSQGTSVPEQFF
TRBV5-6	TRBJ2-5	-	TRBD1	TGTGCCAGCAGCTTGTCGTGGGACGGATGGACAGGGAAGTACTTC	CASSLSWDGWTGKYF
TRBV11-3	TRBJ1-1	once	TRBD1	TGTGCCAGCAGCTTAGCGGGACAGGCGAACACTGAAGCTTTCTTT	CASSLAGQANTEAFF
TRBV5-1	TRBJ2-7	once	TRBD1	TGCGCCAGCAGCTTGGGACAGGGTCCCTACGAGCAGTACTTC	CASSLGQGPYEQYF
TRBV7-6	TRBJ2-6	-	-	TGTGCCAGCAGCCCTAGCTACTCGAAGGGACAAACTCAATCTGGGGCCAACGTCCTGACTTTC	CASSPSYSKGQTQSGANVLTF
TRBV5-1	TRBJ2-3	-	-	TGCGCCAGCAACCCGGAGGCCGCGGACACAGATACGCAGTATTTT	CASNPEAADTDTQYF
TRBV7-2	TRBJ1-5	-	-	TGTGCCAGCAGCAACAGGGTAAATCAGCCCCAGCATTTT	CASSNRVNQPQHF
TRBV5-1	TRBJ1-3	-	TRBD1	TGCGCCAGCAGCTTGGCCCCACAGGGGACGAGCTCTGGAAACACCATATATTTT	CASSLAPQGTSSGNTIYF
TRBV19	TRBJ1-2	-	TRBD1	TGTGCCAGTACCACGACAGGGGGCGTCGCTAATGGCTACACCTTC	CASTTTGGVANGYTF
TRBV7-9	TRBJ2-6	-	-	TGTGCCAGCAGCTTAGTCAGCTCTGGGGCCAACGTCCTGACTTTC	CASSLVSSGANVLTF
TRBV2	TRBJ1-3	-	TRBD1	TGTGCCAGCAGTAACAGGGGGCTAGGGACTGGAAACACCATATATTTT	CASSNRGLGTGNTIYF
TRBV18	TRBJ2-7	few	TRBD2	TGTGCCAGCTCACCACTAGCGGGAGAGACCTACGAGCAGTACTTC	CASSPLAGETYEQYF
TRBV6-5	TRBJ2-3	-	-	TGTGCCAGCAGAAAGGACAGATACACAGATACGCAGTATTTT	CASRKDRYTDTQYF
TRBV7-3	TRBJ2-5	-	-	TGTGCCAGCAGCTTAATCGGCAGGGCCCGGCAAGAGACCCAGTACTTC	CASSLIGRARQETQYF
TRBV19	TRBJ1-1	-	TRBD1	TGTGCCAGTAGTGGGGACAGCTACACTGAAGCTTTCTTT	CASSGDSYTEAFF
TRBV19	TRBJ1-2	-	-	TGTGCCAGTAGACCCCCTGGCAGGGAAGAAGGCTACACCTTC	CASRPPGREEGYTF
TRBV28	TRBJ2-1	-	TRBD2	TGTGCCAGCAGGCAAGGGACTAGCGGGGGATGGAGGGATGAGCAGTTCTTC	CASRQGTSGGWRDEQFF
TRBV5-1	TRBJ1-4	few	-	TGCGCCAGCAGCTTGGTAGCGGCTTCAACTAATGAAAAACTGTTTTTT	CASSLVAASTNEKLFF
TRBV19	TRBJ2-7	-	TRBD1	TGTGCCAGTAGCGAAACAGGGGCCGAGCAGTACTTC	CASSETGAEQYF
TRBV2	TRBJ1-1	-	TRBD1	TGTGCCAGCGAGGGACAGATGAACACTGAAGCTTTCTTT	CASEGQMNTEAFF
TRBV4-1	TRBJ2-7	-	TRBD2	TGCGCCAGCAGCCACCCTAGCGGGAGCTCCTACGAGCAGTACTTC	CASSHPSGSSYEQYF
TRBV9	TRBJ2-5	-	TRBD1	TGTGCCAGCAGCGGAGGGACAGGGGGCAAGGAGACCCAGTACTTC	CASSGGTGGKETQYF
TRBV9	TRBJ1-3	-	TRBD1	TGTGCCAGCAGCGGGACAGGGGGCGCTGGAAACACCATATATTTT	CASSGTGGAGNTIYF
TRBV5-4	TRBJ2-1	-	-	TGTGCCACCCCGGGGGTCTACAATGAGCAGTTCTTC	CATPGVYNEQFF
TRBV28	TRBJ2-1	-	TRBD2	TGTGCCAGCAGTTTAGCGGGACTAGCGCTCGATGAGCAGTTCTTC	CASSLAGLALDEQFF
TRBV5-4	TRBJ2-1	-	TRBD1	TGTGCCAGCAGCGTCAGGGACAGGTACAATGAGCAGTTCTTC	CASSVRDRYNEQFF
TRBV28	TRBJ1-2	-	-	TGTGCCAGCAGTCAATATGGACGGGAGGGCTACACCTTC	CASSQYGREGYTF
TRBV6-5	TRBJ1-2	-	TRBD1	TGTGCCAGCAGTTACCACGGACAGGACGGCTATGGCTACACCTTC	CASSYHGQDGYGYTF
TRBV18	TRBJ2-2	-	-	TGTGCCAGCTCACCACCCGGGGTCGGGGAGCTGTTTTTT	CASSPPGVGELFF
TRBV6-5	TRBJ2-7	-	-	TGTGCCAGCAGTTACTCAGGTCAGGGGGGTTACGAGCAGTACTTC	CASSYSGQGGYEQYF
TRBV7-2	TRBJ2-7	-	-	TGTGCCAGCAGCTTAGGAGAGGGCCGTCGTTTCTTC	CASSLGEGRRFF
TRBV5-1	TRBJ2-7	-	TRBD1	TGCGCCAGCAGCCCCACCGGGACAGGGGTGGCCTACGAGCAGTACTTC	CASSPTGTGVAYEQYF
TRBV27	TRBJ1-1	-	-	TGTGCCAGCAGTTTATCGGTGAGGTACACTGAAGCTTTCTTT	CASSLSVRYTEAFF